This T cell receptor beta chain appears in the sequencing data of a study of CD8+CD57+ T cells in acquired aplastic anemia. Looking at the study overall: The sorted CD4+ and CD8+ cells yielded an average approximately 3 ug of DNA. General study points: Both patients and controls carried the same twenty-nine CD8+ CDR3 sequences.

Germline V gives CDR1 MNHNY, CDR2 SVGAGI (reference sequence). Trimming pared 2 bases from V and 3 bases from J, leaving 13 bases between. CDR3 length: 15 residues. Turning to this clonotype: Its antigen is unknown.

It was genomic DNA that served as the template for profiling TCR beta VDJ and CDR3. Each CDR3 protein is one row after TCRdb ran MiXCR on the reads. The sample includes around 250,000 distinct CDR3 sequences, 56% of them seen just once. The clonotype comes from a human donor with severe aplastic anemia or a healthy control (not recorded which). The rearrangement links TRBV6-6 to TRBJ1-2, with D perhaps TRBD1 (5 bases). Sequencing was carried out using sorted CD4+, CD8+, or CD8+CD57+ T cells (not recorded which) from PBMCs. The chain's CDR3 is CASSYGSGSDYGYTF. CDR3 DNA sequence: TGTGCCAGCAGTTACGGGTCAGGGAGTGACTATGGCTACACCTTC.